A selection of T cell receptor beta chains follows, all from one sample in a study of cytomegalovirus exposure and HLA in healthy donors. Clones were read by immunoSEQ multiplex PCR, and TCRdb kept only the in-frame ones, dropping some. The table shows around 400,000 clones, with roughly 85% occurring only once. Sequenced material: PBMCs. The receptor source for this set is a woman younger than 35 in good health and CMV-seronegative. Both conserved end residues are part of each CDR3. A D gene is named only where the DNA matches it firmly. Rows may omit the clone size; those that give it use once, few, many or a size class.

j_gene: TRBJ1-5
abundance: NA
v_gene: TRBV7-2
d_gene: NA
CDR3nt: TGTGCCAGCAGCTTAGGACAAGGGGATCAGCCCCAGCATTTT
CDR3aa: CASSLGQGDQPQHF

j_gene: TRBJ2-7
abundance: NA
v_gene: TRBV5-1
d_gene: TRBD2
CDR3nt: TGCGCCAGCAGCTTGGGGACTAGCGGGGGTACCTACGAGCAGTACTTC
CDR3aa: CASSLGTSGGTYEQYF

j_gene: TRBJ2-5
abundance: NA
v_gene: TRBV6-1
d_gene: NA
CDR3nt: TGTGCCACCGGGCACCTAGGCAGCGGAGAGACCCAGTACTTC
CDR3aa: CATGHLGSGETQYF

j_gene: TRBJ1-2
abundance: few
v_gene: TRBV2
d_gene: TRBD1
CDR3nt: TGTGCCAGCAGTGAAGCCAGGGGGCGCGGTGGCTACACCTTC
CDR3aa: CASSEARGRGGYTF

j_gene: TRBJ1-5
abundance: NA
v_gene: TRBV30
d_gene: TRBD1
CDR3nt: TGTGCCTGGACTGAGAACAGGGGGAAGAATCAGCCCCAGCATTTT
CDR3aa: CAWTENRGKNQPQHF

j_gene: TRBJ1-1
abundance: NA
v_gene: TRBV30
d_gene: NA
CDR3nt: TGTGCCTGGAGTGAGGGACATCCGAACACTGAAGCTTTCTTT
CDR3aa: CAWSEGHPNTEAFF

j_gene: TRBJ2-5
abundance: once
v_gene: TRBV19
d_gene: TRBD1
CDR3nt: TGTGCCAGCAGAAGACAGGGCCAAGAGACCCAGTACTTC
CDR3aa: CASRRQGQETQYF

j_gene: TRBJ2-2
abundance: NA
v_gene: TRBV6-1
d_gene: TRBD1
CDR3nt: TGTGCCAGCAGGTTACAGGGGGCCGACACCGGGGAGCTGTTTTTT
CDR3aa: CASRLQGADTGELFF

j_gene: TRBJ1-4
abundance: NA
v_gene: TRBV6-5
d_gene: TRBD1
CDR3nt: TGTGCCAGCAGCCAACAGGGGTTGAGGGAAAAACTGTTTTTT
CDR3aa: CASSQQGLREKLFF

j_gene: TRBJ2-5
abundance: NA
v_gene: TRBV7-7
d_gene: NA
CDR3nt: TGTGCCAGCAGCTTAGGGACTGAAAAAACTGGGACCCAGTACTTC
CDR3aa: CASSLGTEKTGTQYF

j_gene: TRBJ1-1
abundance: NA
v_gene: TRBV5-1
d_gene: TRBD1
CDR3nt: TGCGCCAGCAGCAGCCAAGACAGGGGTTCGTACACTGAAGCTTTCTTT
CDR3aa: CASSSQDRGSYTEAFF

j_gene: TRBJ2-5
abundance: NA
v_gene: TRBV2
d_gene: TRBD1
CDR3nt: TGTGCCAGCAGTGAAGCTTATGGACAGGGGGCTGGGGGAGAGACCCAGTACTTC
CDR3aa: CASSEAYGQGAGGETQYF

j_gene: TRBJ1-1
abundance: NA
v_gene: TRBV6-5
d_gene: NA
CDR3nt: TGTGCCAGCAGTTACGAAGGGACAATGAACACTGAAGCTTTCTTT
CDR3aa: CASSYEGTMNTEAFF

j_gene: TRBJ2-7
abundance: NA
v_gene: TRBV7-9
d_gene: TRBD1
CDR3nt: TGTGCCAGCAGCGCCACAACCGACAGGGAGTACGAGCAGTACTTC
CDR3aa: CASSATTDREYEQYF

j_gene: TRBJ2-7
abundance: NA
v_gene: TRBV7-9
d_gene: NA
CDR3nt: TGTGCCAGCAGCTTCCAGGGCTCCTACGAGCAGTACTTC
CDR3aa: CASSFQGSYEQYF

j_gene: TRBJ1-2
abundance: once
v_gene: TRBV30
d_gene: NA
CDR3nt: TGTGCCTGGAGTGCCCTGGAGAAACCTAACTATGGCTACACCTTC
CDR3aa: CAWSALEKPNYGYTF

j_gene: TRBJ2-7
abundance: NA
v_gene: TRBV27
d_gene: TRBD1
CDR3nt: TGTGCCAGCAGTTTGTCGGGACAGGGTTCCCTTGTCGACGAGCAGTACTTC
CDR3aa: CASSLSGQGSLVDEQYF